This passage covers 18 T cell receptor beta chains from one sample sequenced in a study of Ad26.COV2.S vaccination and SARS-CoV-2 variants. Treatment meaning: some 20 received Ad26.COV2.S at low or high dose, single or two shots; about 5 received placebo; per-sample allocation not given. The samples were gathered on day 63 after the first injection of vaccine or placebo. Clones were read by immunoSEQ multiplex PCR, and TCRdb kept only the in-frame ones, dropping some. The repertoire holds hundreds of thousands of clones, roughly 90% seen once, with approximately 1.6% in the top ten. Sequences were derived from peripheral blood, sampled in a trial of Ad26.COV2.S vaccine versus placebo. The receptors derive from a person between 18 and 59 years old who received the Ad26.COV2.S COVID-19 vaccine or a placebo.

This clone was seen a few times. The J gene is TRBJ2-7, the V gene TRBV4-1; D unclear. Germline-derived CDR1 and CDR2 are MGHRA and YSYEKL. The CDR3 is 15 amino acids. Trimming cost V 0 bases and J 2 bases, with 11 bases left between them. The CDR3 DNA sequence: TGCGCCAGCAGCCAAGACAACCATAGAGCCTACGAGCAGTACTTC. Translating it yields CASSQDNHRAYEQYF.

The chain is built from TRBV18 and TRBJ2-7, with 9 bases lining up with TRBD1. Germline trimming cut 6 bases from V and 4 bases from J; bases unmatched to any gene: 16. The V gene's germline CDR1 is KGHSH and CDR2 LQKENI. This CDR3 is built from 17 residues. CDR3 bases: TGTGCCAGCTCGCTCCAACCGCCCGGGACAGGGAGGTACGAGCAGTACTTC. Protein sequence: CASSLQPPGTGRYEQYF.

This chain joins TRBV4-3 and TRBJ2-2; D remains unclear. Per the germline V gene, CDR1 is LGHNA and CDR2 is YSLEER. With 3 bases removed from V and 3 bases from J, the gap between germline ends came to 14 bases. The CDR3 consists of 16 residues. The CDR3 coding sequence is TGCGCCAGCAGCCAGAACTACTTTGTGGACACCGGGGAGCTGTTTTTT. Translating gives CASSQNYFVDTGELFF.

This clone has just one count. The chain recombines TRBV6-2 or TRBV6-3 with TRBJ2-7, with D maybe TRBD1 (6 bases). V dropped 1 base and J dropped 4 bases, with 11 bases sitting between them. Germline assignment: CDR1 MNHEY and CDR2 SVGEGT. The CDR3 totals 14 residues. CDR3 region: CASSYFRGGYEQYF. CDR3 nucleotide sequence: TGTGCCAGCAGTTACTTCAGGGGTGGGTACGAGCAGTACTTC.

The chain employs TRBV28 and TRBJ1-4; D uncertain. This CDR3 has 15 residues. Germline V gives CDR1 MDHEN, CDR2 SYDVKM. V was pared by 6 bases and J by 0 bases, with 11 bases between. CDR3 nucleotide sequence: TGTGCCAGCAGCCGACTCCCGACAACTAATGAAAAACTGTTTTTT. Its translation: CASSRLPTTNEKLFF. Complete variable domain (other parts from reference TRBV28 and TRBJ1-4): DVKVTQSSRYLVKRTGEKVFLECVQDMDHENMFWYRQDPGLGLRLIYFSYDVKMKEKGDIPEGYSVSREKKERFSLILESASTNQTSMYLCASSRLPTTNEKLFFGSGTQLSVL.

This chain joins TRBV23-1 and TRBJ2-5; TRBD2 matches at 13 bases. TRBV23-1 is sorted into the ORF group, with uncertain function. After removal of 1 base from V and 0 bases from J, the junction contained 11 bases not matched to a gene. The CDR3 has 20 amino acids. CDR3 nucleotides: TGCGCCAGCAGTCAATGCGCGACTAGCGGGGGGCCGGGGTACCAAGAGACCCAGTACTTC. Translation: CASSQCATSGGPGYQETQYF.

The chain links TRBV5-5 to TRBJ2-7; 14 positions match TRBD2. Per the germline V gene, CDR1 is SGHKS and CDR2 is YYEKEE (reference sequence). CDR3 size: 17 residues. V shed 2 bases and J 2 bases; nucleotides not matched to a gene: 6. The CDR3 DNA sequence: TGTGCCAGCAGCTTCCTAGGACTAGCGGGGGGAGCCTACGAGCAGTACTTC. Amino acids: CASSFLGLAGGAYEQYF.

The chain links TRBV28 to TRBJ2-7; 8 bases map to TRBD1. The J segment lost 3 bases and the V segment lost 8 bases, leaving 12 bases of the junction unmatched. The CDR3 runs 15 residues. Germline V gene sequence: CDR1 MDHEN, CDR2 SYDVKM. The CDR3 is CASLPRTGRFYEQYF. In nucleotides, the CDR3 is TGTGCCAGCCTACCTAGGACAGGGCGCTTCTACGAGCAGTACTTC. Full variable domain (missing parts from reference TRBV28 and TRBJ2-7): DVKVTQSSRYLVKRTGEKVFLECVQDMDHENMFWYRQDPGLGLRLIYFSYDVKMKEKGDIPEGYSVSREKKERFSLILESASTNQTSMYLCASLPRTGRFYEQYFGPGTRLTVT.

The DNA of the CDR3 is TGCGCCAGCAGTGCCATAGCGGGGGGCTTCGGGGAGCTGTTTTTT. This sequence encodes CASSAIAGGFGELFF. The J gene is TRBJ2-2, the V gene TRBV10-1; 10 bases line up with TRBD2. Germline CDR1 and CDR2: WNHNN and SYGVQD (reference sequence). The V and J ends lost 4 bases and 7 bases, in that order; junction bases with no gene match: 6. The length of the CDR3 is 15 residues.

V is TRBV9 and J is TRBJ2-1, with no clear D. The CDR3 has 13 residues. Germline CDR1 reads SGDLS; CDR2 reads YYNGEE. V shed 0 bases and J shed 11 bases, with 12 bases lying between them. The CDR3 sequence is CASSVVFSGKQFF. CDR3 bases: TGTGCCAGCAGCGTAGTTTTCTCAGGAAAGCAGTTCTTC.

The V gene is TRBV19, the J gene TRBJ1-1, with D perhaps TRBD1 (5 bases). V was pared by 5 bases and J by 6 bases, with 16 bases between. The CDR3 is 14 residues long. Germline V gene lookup returns CDR1 LNHDA and CDR2 SQIVND (reference sequence). This chain's CDR3 is CASSLGVKAPEAFF. The DNA of the CDR3 is TGTGCCAGTAGTCTGGGGGTTAAGGCGCCTGAAGCTTTCTTT.

V and J are TRBV19 and TRBJ2-3, with a possible D match to TRBD1 (6 bases). The germline gives CDR1 LNHDA, CDR2 SQIVND (reference sequence). Trimming removed 2 bases at V and 0 bases at J, with 15 bases between. This CDR3 is built from 17 residues. CDR3 residues: CASSISRGILSTDTQYF. In DNA form, the CDR3 reads TGTGCCAGTAGTATATCCAGGGGAATCCTTAGCACAGATACGCAGTATTTT.

This chain links TRBV18 with TRBJ2-3, with 8 bases that match TRBD1. This CDR3 has 15 amino acids. The V segment lost 1 base and the J segment 2 bases; nucleotides outside the gene matches: 2. The germline CDR1 and CDR2 sequences are KGHSH and LQKENI. The CDR3 loop reads CASSPLGQATDTQYF. Written as DNA, the CDR3 is TGTGCCAGCTCACCACTGGGACAGGCCACAGATACGCAGTATTTT.

V usage is TRBV28 and J usage is TRBJ1-2; weak D call: TRBD1 (6 bases). There are 14 residues in the CDR3. CDR1 and CDR2 (germline): MDHEN, SYDVKM. V lost 3 bases and J lost 8, with 16 bases in between. As DNA, the CDR3 is TGTGCCAGCAGTTTCCGGGGGCTAGGATACGGCTACACCTTC. This encodes CASSFRGLGYGYTF.

The gene calls are TRBV28 and TRBJ2-2; D possibly uses TRBD1 or TRBD2 (6 bases each). From germline, CDR1 is MDHEN and CDR2 SYDVKM. The CDR3 totals 17 residues. Trimming shortened V by 2 bases and J by 0 bases, and 13 bases separated the two germline ends. Here the CDR3 reads CASSLRGRRTNTGELFF. CDR3 DNA: TGTGCCAGCAGTTTACGGGGGCGTCGGACGAACACCGGGGAGCTGTTTTTT. The complete variable domain, with remaining parts taken from reference TRBV28 and TRBJ2-2, reads DVKVTQSSRYLVKRTGEKVFLECVQDMDHENMFWYRQDPGLGLRLIYFSYDVKMKEKGDIPEGYSVSREKKERFSLILESASTNQTSMYLCASSLRGRRTNTGELFFGEGSRLTVL.

This rearrangement joins TRBV10-3 to TRBJ2-3; TRBD1 matches 12 bases. The CDR3 is made up of 17 amino acids. The V segment lost 6 bases and the J segment 5 bases; nucleotides outside the gene matches: 12. From germline, CDR1 is ENHRY and CDR2 SYGVKD. CDR3 in DNA: TGTGCCATCAGCTTCTCGGGACAGGGGGCGCGCGGAGATACGCAGTATTTT. This encodes CAISFSGQGARGDTQYF.

The rearrangement links TRBV7-9 to TRBJ2-4; a weak D match, TRBD2 (6 bases). Germline assignment: CDR1 SEHNR and CDR2 FQNEAQ (reference sequence). Trimming pared 5 bases from V and 0 bases from J, leaving 17 bases between. CDR3 length: 17 amino acids. CDR3 sequence reads: CASSPPGTVIAKNIQYF. The CDR3, as DNA: TGTGCCAGCAGCCCGCCAGGGACTGTAATAGCCAAAAACATTCAGTACTTC.

The CDR3 here is CASSTQNTGELFF. CDR3 sequence (DNA): TGTGCCAGCAGCACCCAGAACACCGGGGAGCTGTTTTTT. The chain recombines TRBV9 with TRBJ2-2; D not certain. The ends were cut back, 4 bases at V and 1 base at J, with 5 bases in the middle. The CDR3 totals 13 residues. Per germline, CDR1 SGDLS and CDR2 YYNGEE.